The sequence of this T cell receptor (beta chain) was determined in a study of radiation and T cells in renal cell carcinoma. Across the whole study: Nephrectomy followed 15 Gy stereotactic body radiation by 4 weeks.

Method: immunoSEQ multiplex PCR; TCRdb's copy keeps in-frame clones and lacks some. The repertoire has about 160,000 clones, 88% of them found once; the top ten carry about 4.3%. Time point indicated: baseline pretreatment blood. Treatment meaning: 15 Gy SBRT to primary tumor, nephrectomy 4 weeks later. Blood was sampled at baseline, 2 weeks and 4 weeks after SBRT. The receptor was isolated from a woman between 70 and 85 years old with renal cell carcinoma. The source material was blood, sampled from a patient whose treatment included radiotherapy and nephrectomy.

The CDR3 coding sequence is TGTGCCAGCAGTTACTCACCGGGACGGACCTACAATGAGCAGTTCTTC. Translation: CASSYSPGRTYNEQFF. The V gene is TRBV6-5, the J gene TRBJ2-1; tentatively, D is TRBD1 or TRBD2 (5 bases each). Germline CDR1 reads MNHEY; CDR2 reads SVGAGI. Between the trimmed V and J ends, which lost 0 bases and 2 bases, there was a span of 11 bases. The CDR3 runs 16 residues.